This TCR beta chain came from a study of Ad26.COV2.S vaccination and SARS-CoV-2 variants. Generated by immunoSEQ multiplex PCR, the TCRdb table keeps only in-frame clones and is missing some. The repertoire holds about half a million clones, with 89% as singletons. This CDR3 has 16 amino acids. V lost 4 bases to trimming and J lost 5 bases, with 21 bases between them. Germline V gene lookup returns CDR1 SGHAT and CDR2 FQNNGV. The treatment denotes: around 19 received Ad26.COV2.S at low or high dose, single or two shots; 5 received placebo; per-sample allocation not given. Sampling was performed 63 days after the first vaccine or placebo injection.

This TCR was recovered from a person between 18 and 60 years old who received the Ad26.COV2.S COVID-19 vaccine or a placebo. The chain has TRBV11-2 and TRBJ2-7; perhaps TRBD2 as D (6 bases). Sequenced material: peripheral blood, taken in a trial of Ad26.COV2.S vaccine versus placebo. The CDR3 DNA sequence: TGTGCCAGCAGCTCCCCGTATGAGCGGGCGGCCCACGAGCAGTACTTC. Protein sequence: CASSSPYERAAHEQYF.